These 19 T cell receptor beta chains share one sample of origin, sequenced in a study of T cell repertoires in cytomegalovirus infection. The antigens for these receptors are not known. MiXCR, applied by TCRdb to the reads, yields one record per CDR3 protein. The repertoire has tens of thousands of distinct CDR3 sequences, around 18% of them found once; the top ten carry more than 25%. The material was CD8+ T cells from cultured PBMCs, obtained from culture after CMV antigen stimulation. These TCRs come from a human donor in good health (CMV status not recorded). Some clones in this sample may be carry-over from other donors' samples.

The V gene is TRBV28, the J gene TRBJ2-7; 9 bases fit TRBD1. From germline, CDR1 is MDHEN and CDR2 SYDVKM. This CDR3 has 15 amino acids. The V and J ends lost 1 base and 3 bases, in that order; junction bases with no gene match: 4. The CDR3 DNA is TGTGCCAGCAGTTTATTGCGGGGACAGGGCTACGAGCAGTACTTC. Translating it yields CASSLLRGQGYEQYF.

V gene TRBV11-2 combines with J gene TRBJ2-5; no clear D. The CDR3 contains 14 residues. The germline CDR1 and CDR2 sequences are SGHAT and FQNNGV. The V gene lost 6 bases and the J gene lost 0 bases, with 11 bases spanning the gap. In DNA form, the CDR3 reads TGTGCCAGCAGACCCCCTGAAAACCAAGAGACCCAGTACTTC. This translates into CASRPPENQETQYF.

The rearrangement uses TRBV7-1 and TRBJ1-3; the D is unclear. TRBV7-1 is designated an ORF whose function remains uncertain. Trimming took off 4 bases at V and 3 bases at J, with 25 bases between the two ends. CDR3 length: 19 amino acids. CDR3 sequence: CASSLAVAARTSSGNTIYF. CDR3 DNA sequence: TGTGCCAGCAGCTTAGCGGTGGCAGCGAGAACCTCAAGTGGAAACACCATATATTTT.

The J gene is TRBJ2-7, the V gene TRBV4-3; tentative D call: TRBD1 (6 bases). The CDR3 sequence is 14 residues long. Per the germline V gene, CDR1 is LGHNA and CDR2 is YSLEER. Trimming took 0 bases from V and 4 from J, leaving 10 bases between them. The CDR3 here is CASSQDRGGYEQYF. The CDR3, as DNA: TGCGCCAGCAGCCAAGACAGGGGTGGGTACGAGCAGTACTTC.

This clonotype was seen a few times. This chain joins TRBV7-8 and TRBJ1-2, with D perhaps matching TRBD1 (5 bases). The CDR3 is 14 residues long. The germline CDR1 and CDR2 sequences are SGHVS and FQNEAQ. V was cut by 5 bases and J by 5 bases, with 15 bases left in between. The CDR3 DNA reads as TGTGCCAGCAGCCTCCCTCCGGGGGGTTATGGCTACACCTTC. Translation: CASSLPPGGYGYTF.

The rearrangement uses TRBV7-2 and TRBJ2-3; 7 bases map to TRBD2. The junction had 3 bases not matched to a gene; V was cut back by 0 bases and J by 3 bases. This CDR3 region has 15 residues. Germline lookup yields CDR1 SGHTA and CDR2 FQGNSA. The CDR3 here is CASSLAGGMTDTQYF. DNA of the CDR3: TGTGCCAGCAGCTTAGCGGGGGGGATGACAGATACGCAGTATTTT. Drawing the rest from reference TRBV7-2 and TRBJ2-3, the complete variable domain is GAGVSQSPSNKVTEKGKDVELRCDPISGHTALYWYRQSLGQGLEFLIYFQGNSAPDKSGLPSDRFSAERTGGSVSTLTIQRTQQEDSAVYLCASSLAGGMTDTQYFGPGTRLTVL.

There are a few counts of this clonotype. The rearrangement links TRBV20-1 to TRBJ1-2; D is possibly TRBD1 (6 bases). CDR3 length equals 15 residues. The germline V gene encodes CDR1 DFQATT and CDR2 SNEGSKA (reference sequence). Trimming shortened V by 3 bases and J by 8 bases, and 22 bases separated the two germline ends. CDR3 protein: CSASARGGGGHGYTF. The CDR3 bases are TGCAGTGCTAGCGCCCGGGGTGGGGGCGGGCACGGCTACACCTTC.

The J gene is TRBJ2-6, the V gene TRBV27; D is undetermined. The V gene's germline CDR1 is MNHEY and CDR2 SMNVEV (reference sequence). The CDR3 runs 13 residues. V was cut by 5 bases and J by 0 bases, with 2 bases left in between. DNA of the CDR3: TGTGCCAGCAGTAACTCTGGGGCCAACGTCCTGACTTTC. Amino acids: CASSNSGANVLTF.

This clonotype was seen a handful of times. This chain uses TRBV6-8 with TRBJ2-2; D remains ambiguous. Per the germline V gene, CDR1 is MNHGY and CDR2 is SAAAGT. The CDR3 covers 14 residues. The V gene lost 0 bases and the J gene lost 1 base, with 3 bases spanning the gap. The CDR3 spells CASSYSMNTGELFF. CDR3 in DNA: TGTGCCAGCAGTTACTCGATGAACACCGGGGAGCTGTTTTTT.

This rearrangement joins TRBV27 to TRBJ2-1; no firm D call. V was cut by 4 bases and J by 10 bases, with 11 bases left in between. Germline V gives CDR1 MNHEY, CDR2 SMNVEV (reference sequence). The CDR3 totals 12 residues. The CDR3 sequence: CASSSFPREQFF. The CDR3 nucleotides read TGTGCCAGCAGTTCCTTCCCAAGGGAGCAGTTCTTC.

V is TRBV11-2 and J is TRBJ2-1; TRBD2 agrees at 11 bases. V gave up 5 bases and J gave up 5 bases; unmatched junction bases: 5. Germline V gives CDR1 SGHAT, CDR2 FQNNGV. This CDR3 is built from 15 residues. The CDR3 region has the DNA TGTGCCAGCAGCGACGGGACTAGCGGAAACAATGAGCAGTTCTTC. Protein: CASSDGTSGNNEQFF.

V is TRBV7-3 and J is TRBJ2-2, with 9 bases fitting TRBD2. Germline V CDR1 and CDR2: SGHTA, FQGTGA. This CDR3 is built from 17 residues. After removal of 1 base from V and 3 bases from J, the junction contained 6 bases not matched to a gene. CDR3 loop: CASSLRSGRTYTGELFF. CDR3 nucleotide sequence: TGTGCCAGCAGCTTAAGAAGCGGGAGGACCTACACCGGGGAGCTGTTTTTT.

The chain combines TRBV7-3 with TRBJ1-5; 7 bases are shared with TRBD1. CDR3 length: 20 residues. From germline, CDR1 is SGHTA and CDR2 FQGTGA. V was pared by 2 bases and J by 0 bases, with 16 bases of the junction left unmatched. The CDR3 bases are TGTGCCAGCAGCTTACCAGGACAGGAGATCCAGCCTTATAGCAATCAGCCCCAGCATTTT. The encoded protein is CASSLPGQEIQPYSNQPQHF.

This clonotype has more than one count but fewer than ten. The chain uses TRBV7-2 and TRBJ2-1; D might be TRBD2 (5 bases). CDR1 is SGHTA and CDR2 is FQGNSA in the germline V gene. The CDR3 contains 14 residues. The V gene lost 3 bases and the J gene lost 4 bases, with 10 bases spanning the gap. The CDR3 is CASSLGGYYNEQFF. As DNA, the CDR3 is TGTGCCAGCAGCTTGGGCGGGTATTACAATGAGCAGTTCTTC.

This clonotype turned up a few times. The gene calls are TRBV28 and TRBJ1-5; D unclear. V lost 5 bases and J lost 4, with 12 bases in between. Germline CDR1 is MDHEN and CDR2 is SYDVKM. The CDR3 length is 14 residues. The CDR3 bases are TGTGCCAGCAGTCGTCCAGCAACTAATCAGCCCCAGCATTTT. Protein product: CASSRPATNQPQHF.

The chain carries TRBV28 and TRBJ2-7; TRBD2 matches at 14 bases. Germline values: CDR1 MDHEN, CDR2 SYDVKM. The CDR3 is made up of 18 amino acids. V lost 0 bases, J lost 6 bases, and 10 bases stayed unmatched. The CDR3 region has the DNA TGTGCCAGCAGTTTATGGAGACTAGCGGGAGGGCCGGGAACCGAGCAGTACTTC. The encoded protein is CASSLWRLAGGPGTEQYF. Combining the CDR3 with reference TRBV28 and TRBJ2-7 gives the whole variable domain DVKVTQSSRYLVKRTGEKVFLECVQDMDHENMFWYRQDPGLGLRLIYFSYDVKMKEKGDIPEGYSVSREKKERFSLILESASTNQTSMYLCASSLWRLAGGPGTEQYFGPGTRLTVT.

This clonotype was picked up many times. In nucleotides, the CDR3 is TGTGCCAGCAGCACTGGCGCGCTTCAGTTCTTC. Its protein is CASSTGALQFF. The gene calls are TRBV9 and TRBJ2-1, with D unresolved. CDR3 length: 11 residues. V was pared by 4 bases and J by 13 bases, with 12 bases between. Germline loops: CDR1 SGDLS, CDR2 YYNGEE.

The chain carries TRBV11-2 and TRBJ2-1; D gene ambiguous. The V end lost 3 bases, the J end lost 2 bases, and 20 bases lay between the germline ends. The CDR3 runs 18 residues. Germline V gives CDR1 SGHAT, CDR2 FQNNGV. CDR3: CASSFRLMTDSPYNEQFF. The CDR3 DNA is TGTGCCAGCAGCTTTCGCTTAATGACGGATTCCCCCTACAATGAGCAGTTCTTC.

The table lists this clonotype with a few counts. This chain links TRBV7-6 with TRBJ2-7, with D maybe TRBD2 (5 bases). Germline values: CDR1 SGHVS, CDR2 FNYEAQ. V lost 5 bases, J lost 6 bases, and 14 bases lay in between. CDR3 length equals 13 residues. The CDR3 bases are TGTGCCAGCAGCCCGGGATGGGAGAGCGAGCAGTACTTC. It translates to CASSPGWESEQYF.